The T cell receptor (beta chain) described here comes from a study of T-cell reconstitution after alpha-beta-depleted transplantation in children. This CDR3 spans 14 amino acids. Germline values: CDR1 SGHAT, CDR2 FQNNGV. V was pared by 6 bases and J by 6 bases, with 14 bases between. Using unique molecular identifiers, the investigators prepared the TCRbeta library. TCRdb itself ran the PCR reads through MiXCR, one entry per CDR3 protein. The sample consists of around 600,000 distinct CDR3 sequences, over 15% of them appearing once. This clonotype was found a few times. Sequencing was performed on PBMCs from the stem cell graft donor, taken from the stem cell graft. The V gene is TRBV11-2, the J gene TRBJ2-2, with D hard to call. The sequence derives from a human donor who donated a stem cell graft to a child with acute myeloid leukemia. CDR3 residues: CASSGEEGPGELFF. CDR3 DNA: TGTGCCAGCAGTGGCGAGGAAGGGCCCGGGGAGCTGTTTTTT.